This T cell receptor (beta chain) is drawn from a study of vaccination effects on CD4 cells after COVID-19. Produced via immunoSEQ multiplex PCR; TCRdb's table is partial and in-frame only. The profile shows around 79,000 clones, 78% of them singletons. Sequencing was preceded by expansion of antigen-specific CD4+ T cells with viral peptide pools in the ViraFEST assay. The authors isolated CD4+ T cells after about eleven days of culture. Neither prior SARS-CoV-2 infection nor positive nucleocapsid antibodies were present in the vaccine recipients. With 8.5 to 10 ug/ml peptides and roughly 9.4 IU/ml IL-2, fewer than 2.5 million PBMC per well were cultured. Both day 3 and day 7 saw half the medium replaced with IL-2 medium. Worth noting for this clone: Its antigen is unidentified.

The sample consisted of CD4+ T cells from PBMCs cultured with SARS-CoV-2 spike peptides, taken before COVID-19 vaccination. This TCR derives from a human donor who received a COVID-19 vaccine.

The CDR3 loop is CASRDGQGAQYRAFF. Written as DNA, the CDR3 is TGTGCCAGCAGAGACGGACAGGGGGCGCAGTACAGAGCTTTCTTT. The V gene is TRBV2, the J gene TRBJ1-1; 11 bases fit TRBD1. Germline V gene data show CDR1 as SNHLY and CDR2 as FYNNEI. The CDR3 totals 15 residues. The junction had 13 bases not matched to a gene; V was cut back by 6 bases and J by 10 bases.